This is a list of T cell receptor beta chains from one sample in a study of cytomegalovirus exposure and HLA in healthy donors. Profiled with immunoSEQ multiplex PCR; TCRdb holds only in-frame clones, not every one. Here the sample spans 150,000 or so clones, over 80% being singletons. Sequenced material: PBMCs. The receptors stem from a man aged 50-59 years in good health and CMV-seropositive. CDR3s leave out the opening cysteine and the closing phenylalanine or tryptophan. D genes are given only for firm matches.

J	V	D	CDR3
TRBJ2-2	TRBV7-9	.	ASSLYEAGELF
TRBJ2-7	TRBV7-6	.	ASSRPDREGYEQY
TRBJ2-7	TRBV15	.	ATSSVSRTASSYEQY
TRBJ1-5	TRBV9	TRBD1	ASSVGQGFNQPQH
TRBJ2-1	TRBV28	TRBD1	ASSFGQARGSQF
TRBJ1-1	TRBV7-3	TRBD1	ASSLAGTGDTEAF
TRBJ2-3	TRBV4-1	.	ASSQDPSVADTQY
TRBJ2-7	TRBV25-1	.	ASSKPGGEREQY
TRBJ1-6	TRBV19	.	ASSIGVTGYNSPLH
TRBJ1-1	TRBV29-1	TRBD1	SALGTGEAF